This T cell receptor beta chain was retrieved from a study of cytomegalovirus exposure and HLA in healthy donors (dated by TCRdb to about 2017). Some background on the complete study: According to a later analysis, one platform produced both the roughly 110 validation repertoires and the 666 repertoires of the first cohort. The study aimed to test whether signatures of past pathogen exposure could be identified by cataloging public T cell receptors. Besides the first cohort of roughly 640 subjects, a separate validation cohort made up of roughly 130 different subjects was used. To predict cytomegalovirus infection status, the study combined high-throughput TCR immunosequencing, statistical association of individual TCRs with disease status, and machine learning. The paper as a whole reports these results and caveats: Subsequent analysis determined that TCRs grouped into clusters in the first cohort also showed a tendency toward co-occurrence across the 120 or so validation repertoires, and 85% to 95% of cluster scores exceeded 0. Most TCR sequences were seen in very few donors, while some public TCRs were found in many individuals. Three of the identified cytomegalovirus-associated TCR beta chains were confirmed in vitro to be specific for cytomegalovirus antigens. A total of 150 or so TCR beta chains were listed by the study as associated with cytomegalovirus. The classifier was reported to diagnose cytomegalovirus status with high specificity and sensitivity in both the original cohort and the validation cohort. The authors suggested that the approach could potentially be generalized to other disease states and immunological phenotypes. All 120 or so repertoires were used to score co-occurrence in the validation cohort in a later analysis, because that analysis had no HLA typing for the cohort.

A word on this clone: The antigen it recognizes is unknown. Per-nucleotide qualities are absent, and no much larger clonotype sits a single base away.

Receptors were amplified or captured by the immunoSEQ multiplex PCR assay. Per the original workflow: A statistical classification framework was built for diagnosing cytomegalovirus status from the catalog of TCR beta chain sequences. The table comes from immuneACCESS by way of TCRdb, which keeps in-frame sequences with V and J called. Part of the clones is missing from these tables; in studies checked, under half for an unresolved V gene and the rest for unknown reasons. V, J and clone size are taken as reported in that table, and D and trimming were inferred from the DNA itself. The sample data list around 70,000 clones, and approximately 95% of these were observed just once. Under 2% of the sample belongs to the ten largest clones. The donors were included in the validation cohort of around 120 subjects, a group kept apart from the 666-subject first cohort. The sequence came from a man aged 18 to 30 in good health and CMV-seropositive. The sequencing sample was made of PBMCs.

The DNA reads as follows: TGCGCCAGCAGCTTGGGGGCCCGGGGGGGTCCCCACGAGCAGTACTTC. Protein translation: CASSLGARGGPHEQYF. The chain is made from TRBV5-1 and TRBJ2-7, and 8 junctional nucleotides match TRBD2. After removal of 0 bases from V and 5 bases from J, the junction retains 10 bases not matched to a gene. The germline V gene sets CDR1 to SGHRS and CDR2 to YFSETQ. The CDR3 contains 16 residues, cysteine and phenylalanine counted. This entry keeps only the CDR3 DNA: 48 bases, framed from base 1.